These 22 T cell receptor beta chains originate from one sample sequenced in a study of regulatory T cells in long-lasting Graves disease. HTBI primers from iRepertoire and Arm-PCR of CDR3 regions yielded the TCR beta libraries. In TCRdb, the multiplex PCR reads were re-called with MiXCR into one record per CDR3 protein. The data hold about 540,000 distinct CDR3 sequences, with roughly 12% observed a single time. Time point specified: newly diagnosed GD, antithyroid drugs for less than 3 months. Making the TCR library involved RNA that had been extracted from PBMCs. These data also formed part of another study, on T cells in Graves' hyperthyroidism and ophthalmopathy.

The material sequenced was peripheral blood mononuclear cells (PBMCs), taken at new diagnosis, from a patient treated with antithyroid drugs. Receptors originate from a man aged 30-40 years with Graves disease.

This clonotype was recorded many times. The rearrangement uses TRBV11-1 and TRBJ2-5; D call uncertain. The germline V gene has CDR1 SGHAT and CDR2 FQDESV (reference sequence). V lost 5 bases and J lost 0, with 10 bases in between. The CDR3 sequence is 14 residues long. The CDR3 DNA follows: TGTGCCAGCAGCCATGTTAAAGACCAAGAGACCCAGTACTTC. Translating gives CASSHVKDQETQYF.

This chain uses TRBV19 with TRBJ2-5; 7 bases agree with TRBD2. Trimming took 5 bases from V and 2 from J; bases not matched to a gene: 5. CDR3 length: 14 residues. The germline V gene encodes CDR1 LNHDA and CDR2 SQIVND (reference sequence). The CDR3 sequence: CASSELRGQETQYF. The CDR3 DNA is TGTGCCAGTAGTGAGTTGCGGGGGCAAGAGACCCAGTACTTC.

This clonotype was detected ten times or more. The CDR3 nucleotides are TGTGCCTGGAGTGTACGGCGGGAGAAAGTTCGTGCGCAGTATTTT. As protein: CAWSVRREKVRAQYF. The chain employs TRBV30 and TRBJ2-3, with TRBD2 matching over 7 bases. Losses at the gene ends were 0 bases for V and 10 bases for J; bases not matched to a gene: 13. Germline V gene lookup returns CDR1 GTSNPN and CDR2 SVGIG (reference sequence). The CDR3 consists of 15 residues.

This clonotype was seen ten or more times. V gene TRBV2 combines with J gene TRBJ2-3, with D possibly matching TRBD2 (6 bases). Germline CDR1 SNHLY, CDR2 FYNNEI. CDR3 size: 16 residues. V lost 6 bases, J lost 0 bases, and 16 bases lay in between. CDR3 nucleotides: TGTGCCAGCAGAGCTCGGACGGGGACTAGCACAGATACGCAGTATTTT. Translated, it gives CASRARTGTSTDTQYF. Full variable domain (missing parts from reference TRBV2 and TRBJ2-3): EPEVTQTPSHQVTQMGQEVILRCVPISNHLYFYWYRQILGQKVEFLVSFYNNEISEKSEIFDDQFSVERPDGSNFTLKIRSTKLEDSAMYFCASRARTGTSTDTQYFGPGTRLTVL.

The V and J genes are TRBV27 and TRBJ1-3, with a tentative D call TRBD1 (5 bases). This CDR3 has 15 residues. With 7 bases removed from V and 3 bases from J, the gap between germline ends came to 16 bases. Germline CDR1 reads MNHEY; CDR2 reads SMNVEV (reference sequence). CDR3 loop: CASKRAPGHGNTIYF. The DNA of the CDR3 is TGTGCCAGCAAAAGGGCCCCAGGGCATGGAAACACCATATATTTT.

The chain recombines TRBV9 with TRBJ2-7; unclear D gene. Germline CDR1 and CDR2: SGDLS and YYNGEE. The CDR3 totals 14 residues. Between the trimmed V and J ends, which lost 2 bases and 0 bases, there was a span of 9 bases. CDR3 amino acids: CASSVFLSSYEQYF. The CDR3, as DNA: TGTGCCAGCAGCGTCTTCTTGAGCTCCTACGAGCAGTACTTC.

This CDR3 reads CASSQYVGRNEKLFF. DNA for the CDR3: TGTGCCAGCAGCCAATACGTGGGCCGCAATGAAAAACTGTTTTTT. J is TRBJ1-4 and V is TRBV4-2; D not resolved. This CDR3 has 15 amino acids. Germline V gives CDR1 LGHNA, CDR2 YNFKEQ. Trimming took 2 bases from V and 5 from J, leaving 12 bases between them.

There are many counts of this clonotype. The J gene is TRBJ2-5, the V gene TRBV18; 8 bases align to TRBD1. This CDR3 has 14 amino acids. Germline V gives CDR1 KGHSH, CDR2 LQKENI. V was clipped by 3 bases and J by 4 bases; unmatched bases: 4. CDR3 sequence: CASSPTQGGETQYF. For the CDR3, the DNA is TGTGCCAGCTCACCGACACAGGGGGGAGAGACCCAGTACTTC.

About this clonotype itself: A much larger clone is a single base away; this may be a read error. V and J are TRBV20-1 and TRBJ2-1; possibly TRBD2 for D (5 bases). This CDR3 has 12 amino acids. From germline, CDR1 is DFQATT and CDR2 SNEGSKA (reference sequence). This CDR3 reads CGWRISYNEQFF. CDR3 sequence (DNA): TGCGGCTGGAGGATCTCCTACAATGAGCAGTTCTTC.

In this sample, this clonotype turned up many times. The CDR3 reads CASTEDRGLRYGYTF. Written as DNA, the CDR3 is TGCGCCAGCACCGAAGACAGGGGTCTGAGGTATGGCTACACCTTC. V is TRBV10-2 and J is TRBJ1-2, with 8 bases that match TRBD1. Germline CDR1 and CDR2: WSHSY and SAAADI. After removal of 7 bases from V and 5 bases from J, the junction contained 12 bases not matched to a gene. CDR3 length equals 15 residues.

The sample holds many counts of this clonotype. The chain employs TRBV7-9 and TRBJ2-4; D remains ambiguous. CDR1 is SEHNR and CDR2 is FQNEAQ in the germline V gene (reference sequence). The CDR3 covers 13 residues. V lost 5 bases and J lost 5, with 10 bases in between. In DNA form, the CDR3 reads TGTGCCAGCAGCCCGATTGGGGAAAACATTCAGTACTTC. As protein: CASSPIGENIQYF.

The rearrangement uses TRBV27 and TRBJ2-5; no firm D call. This CDR3 spans 13 amino acids. The V gene's germline CDR1 is MNHEY and CDR2 SMNVEV (reference sequence). Trimming cost V 7 bases and J 5 bases, with 14 bases left between them. The CDR3, as DNA: TGTGCCAGCACGGGCCCACTACGGGAGACCCAGTACTTC. It codes for CASTGPLRETQYF.

This clonotype was found many times. The chain couples TRBV2 to TRBJ1-5, with TRBD1 identical over 7 bases. After removal of 4 bases from V and 4 bases from J, the junction contained 7 bases not matched to a gene. This CDR3 has 15 amino acids. CDR1 SNHLY and CDR2 FYNNEI come from the germline V gene. The CDR3 DNA is TGTGCCAGCAGTGTTCGACAGGGAAGGAATCAGCCCCAGCATTTT. Its translation is CASSVRQGRNQPQHF.

This clonotype was seen only a few times. CDR3 loop: CASRDSGTVSNEQFF. CDR3 nucleotides: TGCGCCAGCCGAGACTCCGGGACAGTTTCTAATGAGCAGTTCTTC. The chain recombines TRBV5-1 with TRBJ2-1; 7 bases are shared with TRBD1. J lost 7 bases, V lost 7 bases, and 14 bases had no gene match. Germline V gene data show CDR1 as SGHRS and CDR2 as YFSETQ. The CDR3 totals 15 residues.

This clonotype was counted only a few times. This chain links TRBV2 with TRBJ1-1; D unclear. The CDR3 length is 15 residues. V was clipped by 8 bases and J by 1 base, with 17 bases between them. Germline values: CDR1 SNHLY, CDR2 FYNNEI. CDR3 coding DNA: TGTGCCAGCGCCGATTTTTGGCACTCGAACACTGAAGCTTTCTTT. It specifies CASADFWHSNTEAFF.

The chain joins TRBV27 to TRBJ1-6, with TRBD1 as a possible D gene (6 bases). V was trimmed by 6 bases and J by 10 bases, leaving 13 bases between them. CDR3 length: 13 amino acids. The germline CDR1 and CDR2 sequences are MNHEY and SMNVEV (reference sequence). The DNA for the CDR3 is TGTGCCAGCAGGGGGGCTCTTGGGTCACCCCTCCACTTT. Amino acid sequence: CASRGALGSPLHF.

The V call is TRBV11-2, the J call TRBJ2-7, with 11 nucleotides matching TRBD2. J gave up 8 bases and V 6 bases, and 9 bases lay outside the gene matches. Per germline, CDR1 SGHAT and CDR2 FQNNGV. The CDR3 length is 14 residues. CDR3 sequence: CASRRLAGLFKQYF. Written as DNA, the CDR3 is TGTGCCAGCAGGCGACTAGCGGGACTATTCAAGCAGTACTTC.

CDR3 sequence reads: CASSLVAGIEQYF. The CDR3 DNA sequence: TGTGCCAGCAGCTTGGTCGCAGGGATCGAGCAGTACTTC. This chain connects TRBV5-6 to TRBJ2-7; a weak D match, TRBD1 (5 bases). V lost 0 bases and J 6 bases, leaving 10 bases between the germline ends. This CDR3 is 13 amino acids long. CDR1 and CDR2 from the germline V gene are SGHDT and YYEEEE.

This clonotype appeared many times. At one end, the junction sequence differs from germline, possibly due to a read error. V is TRBV12-3 or TRBV12-4 and J is TRBJ2-1, with TRBD2 matching over 11 bases. CDR3 length: 14 amino acids. CDR3 DNA sequence: TGTGCCAGCAGCTTAGCGGGAGGGTGGGATGAGCAGTTCTTC. Protein: CASSLAGGWDEQFF.

This clonotype has just a few counts. The rearrangement joins TRBV27 to TRBJ2-1; tentatively, D is TRBD1 (6 bases). The CDR3 runs to 13 residues. Germline V gene sequence: CDR1 MNHEY, CDR2 SMNVEV (reference sequence). V was pared by 8 bases and J by 1 base, with 9 bases between. The CDR3 region has the DNA TGTGCCAGCTTTGGACAGTCCTACAATGAGCAGTTCTTC. Amino acid sequence: CASFGQSYNEQFF.

V gene TRBV20-1 combines with J gene TRBJ1-3; D ambiguous. Germline assignment: CDR1 DFQATT and CDR2 SNEGSKA (reference sequence). V was cut by 0 bases and J by 3 bases, with 12 bases left in between. This CDR3 has 15 amino acids. The CDR3 spells CSAREGAGGGNTIYF. CDR3 in DNA: TGCAGTGCTAGAGAGGGCGCGGGTGGTGGAAACACCATATATTTT.

In this sample, this clonotype turned up many times. CDR3 region: CATSRQGAGDGYTF. CDR3 coding DNA: TGTGCCACCAGCAGACAGGGGGCTGGCGATGGCTACACCTTC. J is TRBJ1-2 and V is TRBV15, with TRBD1 identical over 8 bases. The CDR3 sequence is 14 residues long. From germline, CDR1 is LNHNV and CDR2 YYDKDF (reference sequence). Trimming removed 2 bases from V and 6 bases from J; junction bases left unmatched: 5.